The T cell receptor (beta chain) under discussion was sequenced for a study of blood T cells in healthy people across ages. Study-wide results and caveats: For the donors, CMV status was unknown and possibly confounded expanded clonotype changes. More naive CD4+ cells and higher diversity marked long-lived donors relative to aged donors. Bulk PBMC profiling left naive and antigen-experienced comparisons inconclusive.

Isolation per sample recovered at least 7 million PBMCs. This clonotype was counted ten times or more. The target antigen is unknown. A sample-barcoded 5' primer and a J-beta primer mix were used in a second PCR of about 6 to 12 cycles. One entry per CDR3 protein, called by TCRdb with MiXCR from the 5' RACE reads. Of around 1,700,000 distinct CDR3 sequences listed, over 25% are singletons. The sequence derives from a woman aged 25 to 39 in good health. The sample was blood.

CDR3 region: CASGFQGPYNEQFF. CDR3 bases: TGTGCTAGTGGTTTCCAGGGGCCCTACAATGAGCAGTTCTTC. The chain links TRBV12-5 to TRBJ2-1, with D maybe TRBD1 (6 bases). Germline CDR1 and CDR2: LGHNT and FRNRAP. The CDR3 is 14 amino acids. V shed 3 bases and J shed 2 bases, with 8 bases lying between them.